These T cell receptor beta chains were read from a single sample in a study of follicular helper T cells after annual influenza vaccination. The repertoire was sequenced with immunoSEQ multiplex PCR; TCRdb's copy has only in-frame clones and lacks some. The sample consists of more than 10,000 clones, 70% to 85% of them appearing once. The sequencing here drew on CXCR5- memory CD4+ T cells sorted from blood, taken on the day of influenza vaccination. These receptors were obtained from an adult who received the influenza vaccine. CDR3s include the opening cysteine and the closing phenylalanine or tryptophan. The order of the fields is clone size, D gene, CDR3 length, V gene, J gene, CDR3 DNA, CDR3 protein. The D gene is left open where the match is weak. Some rows mark clone size as missing; the rest say once, few, many or name a class of expanded clone.

few	-	15	TRBV4-2	TRBJ1-5	TGTGCCAGCAGCCAGGCTTTCACCGGGGCCCAGCCCCAGCATTTT	CASSQAFTGAQPQHF
-	-	15	TRBV28	TRBJ2-3	TGTGCCAGCAGTTTAAGTACAACTTTCACAGATACGCAGTATTTT	CASSLSTTFTDTQYF
-	-	17	TRBV19	TRBJ2-6	TGTGCCAGTAGTGCCGGGACGGCAAACTCTGGGGCCAACGTCCTGACTTTC	CASSAGTANSGANVLTF
-	-	16	TRBV18	TRBJ2-4	TGTGCCAGCTCACCACCATTCCCGGTGGGTGGAAACATTCAGTACTTC	CASSPPFPVGGNIQYF
-	TRBD1	16	TRBV5-1	TRBJ1-1	TGCGCCAGCAGCTCCGGACAGGGGGCGAGAAACACTGAAGCTTTCTTT	CASSSGQGARNTEAFF
-	-	15	TRBV15	TRBJ1-5	TGTGCCACCAGCAGAGAAAGGGGTTCGAGTCAGCCCCAGCATTTT	CATSRERGSSQPQHF
once	-	13	TRBV6-6	TRBJ2-2	TGTGCCAGCAGTAGCAGGGAAACCGGGGAGCTGTTTTTT	CASSSRETGELFF
-	TRBD1	13	TRBV18	TRBJ2-7	TGTGCCAGCTCGGGACAGGGAATATACGAGCAGTACTTC	CASSGQGIYEQYF
-	-	14	TRBV4-1	TRBJ2-6	TGCGCCAGCAGCCAGCCATCTGGGGCCAACGTCCTGACTTTC	CASSQPSGANVLTF
-	-	15	TRBV7-2	TRBJ2-2	TGTGCCAGCAGCCGCGACGGCACGAACACCGGGGAGCTGTTTTTT	CASSRDGTNTGELFF
-	-	15	TRBV28	TRBJ1-4	TGTGCCAGCAGGGGACGGGTACAGGCTAATGAAAAACTGTTTTTT	CASRGRVQANEKLFF
once	-	14	TRBV7-2	TRBJ1-2	TGTGCCAGCAGCCTTCGGACAGTATCCTATGGCTACACCTTC	CASSLRTVSYGYTF
-	-	11	TRBV6-1	TRBJ2-7	TGTGCCAGCAGTGAATTCTACGAGCAGTACTTC	CASSEFYEQYF
-	-	14	TRBV9	TRBJ2-3	TGTGCCAGCAGCGTGGGTGCTAGCACAGATACGCAGTATTTT	CASSVGASTDTQYF
few	-	13	TRBV7-6	TRBJ1-1	TGTGCCAGCAGCTTAGCGGCGGGGGCTAGAGCTTTCTTT	CASSLAAGARAFF
-	TRBD2	15	TRBV28	TRBJ2-1	TGTGCCAGCAGACTTCTGGGACTAGCGGGTACTGAGCAGTTCTTC	CASRLLGLAGTEQFF
-	-	16	TRBV6-1	TRBJ1-4	TGTGCCAGCAGTGAAAATGTCATAACAACTAATGAAAAACTGTTTTTT	CASSENVITTNEKLFF
-	-	15	TRBV4-2	TRBJ1-2	TGTGCCAGCAGCGACCCACAGGACCCTGGCTATGGCTACACCTTC	CASSDPQDPGYGYTF
-	-	16	TRBV7-2	TRBJ1-3	TGTGCCAGCAGCTTATGGGCGAGGAGCTCTGGAAACACCATATATTTT	CASSLWARSSGNTIYF
-	TRBD1	17	TRBV19	TRBJ1-5	TGTGCCAGTACGGGACAGGGGATTGGTCTCGCCAATCAGCCCCAGCATTTT	CASTGQGIGLANQPQHF
few	-	14	TRBV9	TRBJ2-7	TGTGCCAGCAGCGTAGAGCAATCGGGTGGCGAGCAGTACTTC	CASSVEQSGGEQYF
few	TRBD2	15	TRBV7-2	TRBJ2-7	TGTGCCAGCAGCTTAGTTGCTAGCGGGGTTGACGAGCAGTACTTC	CASSLVASGVDEQYF
-	-	14	TRBV5-1	TRBJ1-3	TGCGCCAGCAGTACGGACCACTCTGGAAACACCATATATTTT	CASSTDHSGNTIYF
-	-	14	TRBV5-6	TRBJ1-2	TGTGCCAGCAGCTTGGCCTTAAAGGCGTATGGCTACACCTTC	CASSLALKAYGYTF
-	-	16	TRBV2	TRBJ2-6	TGTGCCAGCAATCCCCAGGGAGGAAATGGGGCCAACGTCCTGACTTTC	CASNPQGGNGANVLTF
-	-	14	TRBV5-5	TRBJ2-7	TGTGCCAGCAGCCCCCGGGACTCCTCTTACGAGCAGTACTTC	CASSPRDSSYEQYF
-	TRBD1	16	TRBV7-8	TRBJ2-6	TGTGCCAGCAGCTCGGGACAGATCTCTGGGGCCAACGTCCTGACTTTC	CASSSGQISGANVLTF
-	TRBD1	14	TRBV6-4	TRBJ2-7	TGTGCCAGCACAGACGGGACAGCCTCCTACGAGCAGTACTTC	CASTDGTASYEQYF
-	TRBD2	16	TRBV28	TRBJ2-3	TGTGCCAGCAGCCCTCCTAGCGGGAGAGGGCAAGATACGCAGTATTTT	CASSPPSGRGQDTQYF
few	-	13	TRBV6-6	TRBJ2-7	TGTGCCAGCAGTTACGCGCCATATAACGAGCAGTACTTC	CASSYAPYNEQYF
once	TRBD1	12	TRBV29-1	TRBJ2-5	TGCAGCGTAGGCAGGGGGTACGAGACCCAGTACTTC	CSVGRGYETQYF
-	-	13	TRBV9	TRBJ2-2	TGTGCCAGCAGCACTACGAACACCGGGGAGCTGTTTTTT	CASSTTNTGELFF
-	-	15	TRBV7-2	TRBJ1-2	TGTGCCAGCAGCCACGGACAGAATTGGGGGTATGGCTACACCTTC	CASSHGQNWGYGYTF
-	-	15	TRBV7-2	TRBJ2-4	TGTGCCAGCAGCTTCTCTGGGGGGACCAAAAACATTCAGTACTTC	CASSFSGGTKNIQYF
-	TRBD2	15	TRBV10-1	TRBJ2-3	TGCGCCAGCAGTGAGAGCGGGAGGCCTCAGGATACGCAGTATTTT	CASSESGRPQDTQYF
once	TRBD1	13	TRBV2	TRBJ2-5	TGTGCCAGCAGTTGGGGACAGCAAGAGACCCAGTACTTC	CASSWGQQETQYF
-	TRBD1	17	TRBV7-9	TRBJ1-4	TGTGCCAGCACACCCGGGACAGGGAGTGCAACTAATGAAAAACTGTTTTTT	CASTPGTGSATNEKLFF
-	TRBD2	14	TRBV6-1	TRBJ2-7	TGTGCCAGCAAGGGGCTAGCGGGAGTCGACGAGCAGTACTTC	CASKGLAGVDEQYF
few	-	17	TRBV19	TRBJ1-5	TGTGCCAGTAGTATCCCTCCCGGGGGGGCCAACAATCAGCCCCAGCATTTT	CASSIPPGGANNQPQHF
-	-	13	TRBV7-3	TRBJ2-2	TGTGCCAGCAGCTTATACGGCACCGGGGAGCTGTTTTTT	CASSLYGTGELFF
-	TRBD1	15	TRBV7-2	TRBJ2-7	TGTGCCAGCAGCTTAGGACAGGGTTTATCCTACGAGCAGTACTTC	CASSLGQGLSYEQYF
-	TRBD1	16	TRBV5-1	TRBJ2-2	TGCGCCAGCAGCATAGGACAGGGGATTGACACCGGGGAGCTGTTTTTT	CASSIGQGIDTGELFF
few	-	13	TRBV10-1	TRBJ2-1	TGCGCCAGCAGCGAGGAGCAAGGGAATGAGCAGTTCTTC	CASSEEQGNEQFF
-	-	15	TRBV5-4	TRBJ1-2	TGTGCCAGCAGCCCCTTCCCGGGGGCTGGCTATGGCTACACCTTC	CASSPFPGAGYGYTF
-	TRBD2	18	TRBV4-2	TRBJ2-5	TGTGCCAGCAGCCAAGATCCAACTAGCGGGATTGGGGTGGAGACCCAGTACTTC	CASSQDPTSGIGVETQYF